This TCR beta chain was sequenced during a study of T-cell reconstitution after alpha-beta-depleted transplantation in children. Findings and caveats of the study: A year had passed since transplant, and T-cell counts and diversity by then came mostly from newly produced T cells.

Using unique molecular identifiers, the investigators prepared the TCRbeta library. TCRdb fed the PCR reads into MiXCR, producing one record per CDR3 protein. The sample contains hundreds of thousands of distinct CDR3 sequences, roughly 23% of which appear only once. Germline V gives CDR1 ENHRY, CDR2 SYGVKD. V lost 4 bases to trimming and J lost 6 bases, with 15 bases between them. CDR3 size: 14 residues. Points on this clonotype: Antigen unknown.

The TCR sequence derives from a boy under two years old who had a stem cell transplant for acute myeloid leukemia, so the T cells may come from the graft donor. The rearrangement links TRBV10-3 to TRBJ1-1; possibly TRBD1 for D (5 bases). The sequencing used PBMCs, mostly from graft donor cells, collected 360 days after TCRalphabeta/CD19-depleted stem cell transplant. The CDR3, as DNA: TGTGCCATCAGTGGGCCAGGGAAAACCCCTGAAGCTTTCTTT. Translating it yields CAISGPGKTPEAFF.